Below are 10 T cell receptor beta chains sequenced from a single sample in a study of blood T cell repertoires in COVID-19. The table came from immunoSEQ multiplex PCR; TCRdb's copy has only in-frame clones and leaves some out. Of 230,000 or so clones in the sample, 70% to 85% are singletons; the top ten hold about 2%. The sample taken for sequencing was peripheral blood. The receptors come from a middle-aged man who had recovered from COVID-19.

The rearrangement links TRBV19 to TRBJ2-2; TRBD1 might be the D (5 bases). Germline CDR1 LNHDA, CDR2 SQIVND (reference sequence). The ends were cut back, 7 bases at V and 7 bases at J, with 13 bases in the middle. CDR3 length: 13 residues. CDR3 DNA: TGTGCCAGTATCCGCCAGGGCTACGGGGAGCTGTTTTTT. Protein sequence: CASIRQGYGELFF.

In its sample, this clone was seen a few times. The V call is TRBV7-8, the J call TRBJ1-4; D possibly corresponds to TRBD1 (6 bases). Trimming shortened V by 5 bases and J by 4 bases, and 11 bases separated the two germline ends. This CDR3 is 14 amino acids long. Looked up from germline, CDR1 is SGHVS and CDR2 is FQNEAQ. This chain's CDR3 is CASSAGALNEKLFF. For the CDR3, the DNA is TGTGCCAGCAGCGCAGGGGCGCTTAATGAAAAACTGTTTTTT.

This clone came up once. This chain joins TRBV5-1 and TRBJ1-2; tentatively, D is TRBD1 (6 bases). The ends were cut back, 4 bases at V and 7 bases at J, with 14 bases in the middle. The CDR3 covers 13 residues. Per germline, CDR1 SGHRS and CDR2 YFSETQ. The CDR3 is CASSADSTIGYTF. The CDR3, as DNA: TGCGCCAGCAGCGCGGACAGTACTATTGGCTACACCTTC.

This clone was detected once. This chain uses TRBV21-1 with TRBJ1-6. TRBV21-1 is tagged as a pseudogene. This CDR3 region has 13 residues. For the CDR3, the DNA is TGTGCCAGCAGCCCCCTCATCGGTTCACCCCTCCACTTT. This sequence encodes CASSPLIGSPLHF.

About this clone itself: The CDR3 does not end in the conserved phenylalanine or tryptophan, so this is likely a read error. The limits of the CDR3 on the DNA are not certain, so only TCRdb's listed CDR3 is given. V gene TRBV7-9 combines with J gene TRBJ1-1; the DNA was not compared with TRBD1, the D call given in the table. Looked up from germline, CDR1 is SEHNR and CDR2 is FQNEAQ (reference sequence). The CDR3 extends over 13 residues, inclusive of both ends. The CDR3 loop reads CASSNTQGDIRHI.

The chain is built from TRBV11-3 and TRBJ1-1; the D gene is possibly TRBD1 (5 bases). The CDR3 sequence is 13 residues long. Germline values: CDR1 SGHNT, CDR2 YENEEA. V dropped 4 bases and J dropped 1 base, with 7 bases sitting between them. CDR3 in amino acids: CASSWGGNTEAFF. CDR3 DNA: TGTGCCAGCAGCTGGGGGGGGAACACTGAAGCTTTCTTT.

The chain couples TRBV19 to TRBJ2-6, with D possibly TRBD2 on 6 matching bases. The CDR3 consists of 15 residues. V lost 6 bases to trimming and J lost 1 base, with 10 bases between them. The germline gives CDR1 LNHDA, CDR2 SQIVND (reference sequence). DNA of the CDR3: TGTGCCAGTAGCCTCGGGACTTCTGGGGCCAACGTCCTGACTTTC. Translated, it gives CASSLGTSGANVLTF.

The chain combines TRBV2 with TRBJ2-4; 7 bases fit TRBD2. With 10 bases clipped from V and 6 bases from J, the junction kept 18 bases outside the gene matches. The length of the CDR3 is 16 residues. The germline V gene has CDR1 SNHLY and CDR2 FYNNEI. For the CDR3, the DNA is TGTGCCATGCTCTGTAGCGGGCGTCCAAGGAGAAACATTCAGTACTTC. It yields the protein CAMLCSGRPRRNIQYF.

This clone has more than one count but fewer than ten. The CDR3 DNA reads as TGTGCCAGCAGCTCAGGGACAGTTCACTACTACGAGCAGTACTTC. This translates into CASSSGTVHYYEQYF. The chain couples TRBV11-2 to TRBJ2-7; 7 bases match TRBD1. The germline CDR1 and CDR2 sequences are SGHAT and FQNNGV. Germline trimming cut 4 bases from V and 3 bases from J; bases unmatched to any gene: 9. This CDR3 contains 15 residues.

This chain links TRBV3-1 (or the pseudogene TRBV3-2) with TRBJ2-7; TRBD1 matches at 8 bases. This CDR3 is 14 amino acids long. J lost 2 bases, V lost 3 bases, and 3 bases had no gene match. CDR1 and CDR2 (germline): LGHDT, YNNKEL (reference sequence). In DNA form, the CDR3 reads TGTGCCAGCAGCCATTGGGACAGGCCCTACGAGCAGTACTTC. This translates into CASSHWDRPYEQYF.